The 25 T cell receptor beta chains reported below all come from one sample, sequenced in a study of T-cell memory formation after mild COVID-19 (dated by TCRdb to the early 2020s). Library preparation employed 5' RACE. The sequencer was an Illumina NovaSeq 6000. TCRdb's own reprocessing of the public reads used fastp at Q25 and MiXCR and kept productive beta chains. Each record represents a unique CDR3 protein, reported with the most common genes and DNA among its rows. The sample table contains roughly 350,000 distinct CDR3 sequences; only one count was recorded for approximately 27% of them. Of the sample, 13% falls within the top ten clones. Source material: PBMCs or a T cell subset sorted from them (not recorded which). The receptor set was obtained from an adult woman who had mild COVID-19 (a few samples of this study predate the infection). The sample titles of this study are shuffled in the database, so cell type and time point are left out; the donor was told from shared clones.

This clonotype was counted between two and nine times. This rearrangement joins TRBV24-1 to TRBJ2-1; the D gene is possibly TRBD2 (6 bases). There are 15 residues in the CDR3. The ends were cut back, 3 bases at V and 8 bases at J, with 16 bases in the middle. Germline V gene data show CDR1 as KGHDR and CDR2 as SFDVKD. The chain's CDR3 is CATSDPTRPRDEQFF. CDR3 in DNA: TGTGCCACCAGTGATCCGACTAGGCCCCGGGATGAGCAGTTCTTC.

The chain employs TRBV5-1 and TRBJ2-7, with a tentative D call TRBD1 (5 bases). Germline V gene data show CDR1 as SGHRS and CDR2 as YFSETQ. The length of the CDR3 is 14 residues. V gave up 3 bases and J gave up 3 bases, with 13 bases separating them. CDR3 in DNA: TGCGCCAGCAGCTCCCAAGGGGTAGGCTACGAGCAGTACTTC. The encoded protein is CASSSQGVGYEQYF.

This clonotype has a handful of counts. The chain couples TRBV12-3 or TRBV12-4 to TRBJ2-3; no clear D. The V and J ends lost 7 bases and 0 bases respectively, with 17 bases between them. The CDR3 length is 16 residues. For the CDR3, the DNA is TGTGCCAGCACACCCCCATTCTCCCCTAGCACAGATACGCAGTATTTT. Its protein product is CASTPPFSPSTDTQYF.

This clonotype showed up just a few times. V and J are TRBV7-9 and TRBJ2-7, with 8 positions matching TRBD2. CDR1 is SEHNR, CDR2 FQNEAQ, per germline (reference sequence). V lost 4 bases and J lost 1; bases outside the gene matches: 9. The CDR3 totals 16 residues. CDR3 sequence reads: CASSSGLAGYSYEQYF. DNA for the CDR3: TGTGCCAGCAGCTCGGGGCTAGCGGGCTATTCCTACGAGCAGTACTTC.

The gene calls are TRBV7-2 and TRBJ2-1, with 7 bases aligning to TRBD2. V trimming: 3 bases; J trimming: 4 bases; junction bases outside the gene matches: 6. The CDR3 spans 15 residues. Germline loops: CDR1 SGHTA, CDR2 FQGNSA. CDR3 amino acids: CASSLGFGGYNEQFF. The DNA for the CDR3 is TGTGCCAGCAGCTTGGGGTTCGGGGGGTACAATGAGCAGTTCTTC.

The CDR3 coding sequence is TGCGCCAGCAGCCAAGATGCCCACACTGAAGCTTTCTTT. It translates to CASSQDAHTEAFF. This chain joins TRBV4-1 and TRBJ1-1; no definite D call. The V end lost 0 bases, the J end lost 3 bases, and 5 bases lay between the germline ends. Germline assignment: CDR1 MGHRA and CDR2 YSYEKL. The CDR3 is 13 amino acids.

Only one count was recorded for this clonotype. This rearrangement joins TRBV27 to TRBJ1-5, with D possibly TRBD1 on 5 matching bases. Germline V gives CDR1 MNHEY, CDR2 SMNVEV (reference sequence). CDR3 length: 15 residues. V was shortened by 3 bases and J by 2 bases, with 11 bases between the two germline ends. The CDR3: CASSLVRGGNQPQHF. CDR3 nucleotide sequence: TGTGCCAGCAGTTTGGTAAGAGGGGGCAATCAGCCCCAGCATTTT.

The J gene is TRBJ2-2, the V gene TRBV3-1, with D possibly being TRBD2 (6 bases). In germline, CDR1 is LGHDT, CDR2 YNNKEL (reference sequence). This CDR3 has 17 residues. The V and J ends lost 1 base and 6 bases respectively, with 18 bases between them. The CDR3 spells CASSQGFERVVAGELFF. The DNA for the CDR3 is TGTGCCAGCAGCCAAGGTTTCGAGCGGGTGGTAGCCGGGGAGCTGTTTTTT.

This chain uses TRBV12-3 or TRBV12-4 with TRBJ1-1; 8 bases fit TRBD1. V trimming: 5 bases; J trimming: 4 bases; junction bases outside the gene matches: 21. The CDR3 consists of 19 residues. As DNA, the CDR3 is TGTGCCAGCAGTGAACCTCTTTGGGGGGACAGGATCGCTGTCACTGAAGCTTTCTTT. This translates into CASSEPLWGDRIAVTEAFF.

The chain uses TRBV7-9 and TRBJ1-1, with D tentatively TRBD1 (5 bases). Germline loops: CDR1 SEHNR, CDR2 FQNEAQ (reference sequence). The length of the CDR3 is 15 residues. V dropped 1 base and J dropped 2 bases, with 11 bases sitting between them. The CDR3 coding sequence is TGTGCCAGCAGCTTAGAGGCAGGGTACAACACTGAAGCTTTCTTT. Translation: CASSLEAGYNTEAFF.

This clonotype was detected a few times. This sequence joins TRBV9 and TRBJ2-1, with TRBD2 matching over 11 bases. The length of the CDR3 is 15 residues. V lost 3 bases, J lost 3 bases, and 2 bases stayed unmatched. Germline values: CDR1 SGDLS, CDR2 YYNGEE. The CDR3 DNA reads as TGTGCCAGCAGCGAGGGACTAGCGGACTACAATGAGCAGTTCTTC. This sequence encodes CASSEGLADYNEQFF.

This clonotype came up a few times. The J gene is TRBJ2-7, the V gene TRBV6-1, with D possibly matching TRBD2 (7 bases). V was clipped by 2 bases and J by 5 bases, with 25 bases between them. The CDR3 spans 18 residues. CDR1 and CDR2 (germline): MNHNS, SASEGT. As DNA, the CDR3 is TGTGCCAGCAGTGAAAAGTTGGGGAGGGCAGGGGAGATGGACGAGCAGTACTTC. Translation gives CASSEKLGRAGEMDEQYF.

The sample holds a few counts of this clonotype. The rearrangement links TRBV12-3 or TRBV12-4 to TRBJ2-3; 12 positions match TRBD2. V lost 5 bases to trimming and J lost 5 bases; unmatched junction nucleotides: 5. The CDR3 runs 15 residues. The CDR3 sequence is CASSIETSGGDTQYF. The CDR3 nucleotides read TGTGCCAGCAGTATTGAGACTAGCGGGGGAGATACGCAGTATTTT.

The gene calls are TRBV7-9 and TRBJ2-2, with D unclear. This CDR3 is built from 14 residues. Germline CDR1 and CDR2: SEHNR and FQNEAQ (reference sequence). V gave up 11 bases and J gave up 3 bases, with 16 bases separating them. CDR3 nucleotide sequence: TGTGCCGTTCCCGATGGGCCGTACACCGGGGAGCTGTTTTTT. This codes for CAVPDGPYTGELFF.

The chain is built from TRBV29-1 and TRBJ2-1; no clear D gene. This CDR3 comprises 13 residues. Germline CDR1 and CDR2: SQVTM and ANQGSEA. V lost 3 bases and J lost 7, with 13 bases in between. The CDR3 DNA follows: TGCAGCGTTGAGGTGGGGATTTGGAATGAGCAGTTCTTC. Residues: CSVEVGIWNEQFF.

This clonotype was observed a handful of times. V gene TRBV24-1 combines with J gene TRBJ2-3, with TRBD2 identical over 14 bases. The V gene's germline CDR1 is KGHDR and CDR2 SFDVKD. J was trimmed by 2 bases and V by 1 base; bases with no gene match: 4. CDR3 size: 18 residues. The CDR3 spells CATSDFGTSGSYTDTQYF. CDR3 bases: TGTGCCACCAGTGATTTCGGGACTAGCGGGAGTTACACAGATACGCAGTATTTT.

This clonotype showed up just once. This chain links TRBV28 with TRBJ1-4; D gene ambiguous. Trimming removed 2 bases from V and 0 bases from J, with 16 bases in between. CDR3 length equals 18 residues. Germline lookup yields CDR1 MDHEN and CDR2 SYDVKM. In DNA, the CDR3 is TGTGCCAGCAGTTTAAGGTCAATTGTGGAGTCAACTAATGAAAAACTGTTTTTT. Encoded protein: CASSLRSIVESTNEKLFF.

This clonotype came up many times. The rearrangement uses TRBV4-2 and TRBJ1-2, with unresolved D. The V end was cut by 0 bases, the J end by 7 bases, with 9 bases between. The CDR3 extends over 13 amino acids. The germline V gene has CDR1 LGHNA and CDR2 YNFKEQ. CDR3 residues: CASSQEQPAGYTF. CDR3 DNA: TGTGCCAGCAGCCAAGAACAACCGGCTGGCTACACCTTC.

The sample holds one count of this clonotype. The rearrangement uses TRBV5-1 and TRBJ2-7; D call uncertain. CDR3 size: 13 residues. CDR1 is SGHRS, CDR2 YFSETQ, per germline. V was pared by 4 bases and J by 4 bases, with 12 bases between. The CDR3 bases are TGCGCCAGCAGCACCGCAGCAGGTTACGAGCAGTACTTC. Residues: CASSTAAGYEQYF.

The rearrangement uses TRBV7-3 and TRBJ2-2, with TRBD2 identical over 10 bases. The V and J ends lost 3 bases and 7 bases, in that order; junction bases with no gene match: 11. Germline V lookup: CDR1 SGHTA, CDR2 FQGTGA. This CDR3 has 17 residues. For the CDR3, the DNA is TGTGCCAGCAGCTTTCAACCCCTAGCGGGAGCGAACGGGGAGCTGTTTTTT. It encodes CASSFQPLAGANGELFF.

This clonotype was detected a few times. DNA for the CDR3: TGCAGCGTCGCTAGCGGGTCTAGCACAGATACGCAGTATTTT. The encoded protein is CSVASGSSTDTQYF. V and J are TRBV29-1 and TRBJ2-3; 8 bases are shared with TRBD2. Germline CDR1 SQVTM, CDR2 ANQGSEA. V gave up 6 bases and J gave up 0 bases; unmatched junction bases: 5. The length of the CDR3 is 14 residues.

The CDR3 sequence is CATSVSNEQFF. Written as DNA, the CDR3 is TGTGCCACCAGTGTCTCAAATGAGCAGTTCTTC. This chain joins TRBV24-1 and TRBJ2-1, with no clear D. The germline CDR1 and CDR2 sequences are KGHDR and SFDVKD. V was trimmed by 5 bases and J by 7 bases, leaving 5 bases between them. The CDR3 sequence is 11 residues long.

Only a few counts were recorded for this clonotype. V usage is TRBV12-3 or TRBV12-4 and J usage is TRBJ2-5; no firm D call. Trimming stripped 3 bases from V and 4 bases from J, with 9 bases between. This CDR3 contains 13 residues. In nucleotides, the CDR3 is TGTGCCAGCAGTTTGGGCCCTCGAGAGACCCAGTACTTC. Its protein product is CASSLGPRETQYF.

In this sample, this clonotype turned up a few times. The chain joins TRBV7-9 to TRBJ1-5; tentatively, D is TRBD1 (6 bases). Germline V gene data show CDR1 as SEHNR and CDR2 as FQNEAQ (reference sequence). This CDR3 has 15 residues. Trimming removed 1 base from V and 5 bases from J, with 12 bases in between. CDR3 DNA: TGTGCCAGCAGCTTAGACAGGGACTTCGATCAGCCCCAGCATTTT. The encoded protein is CASSLDRDFDQPQHF.

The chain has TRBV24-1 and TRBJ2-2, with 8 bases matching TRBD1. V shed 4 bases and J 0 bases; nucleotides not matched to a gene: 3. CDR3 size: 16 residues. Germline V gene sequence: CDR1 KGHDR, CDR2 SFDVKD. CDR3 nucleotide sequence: TGTGCCACCAGTGACACGACAGGGGCGAACACCGGGGAGCTGTTTTTT. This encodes CATSDTTGANTGELFF.